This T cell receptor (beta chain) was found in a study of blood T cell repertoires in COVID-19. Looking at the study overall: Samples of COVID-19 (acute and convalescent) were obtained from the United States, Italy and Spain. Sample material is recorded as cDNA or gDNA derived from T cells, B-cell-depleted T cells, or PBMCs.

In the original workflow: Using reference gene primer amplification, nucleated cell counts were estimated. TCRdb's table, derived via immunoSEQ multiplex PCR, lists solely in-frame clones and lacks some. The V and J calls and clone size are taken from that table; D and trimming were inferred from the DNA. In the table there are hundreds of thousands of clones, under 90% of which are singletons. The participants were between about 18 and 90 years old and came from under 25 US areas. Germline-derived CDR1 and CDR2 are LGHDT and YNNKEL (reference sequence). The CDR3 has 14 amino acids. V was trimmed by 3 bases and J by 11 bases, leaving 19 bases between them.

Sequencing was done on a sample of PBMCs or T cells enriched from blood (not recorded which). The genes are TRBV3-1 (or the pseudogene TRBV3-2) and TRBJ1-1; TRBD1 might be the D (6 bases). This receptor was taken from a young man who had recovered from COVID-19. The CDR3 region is CASSHSYREGVAFF. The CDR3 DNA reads TGTGCCAGCAGCCACAGCTACAGGGAGGGCGTCGCTTTCTTT.